A selection of T cell receptor beta chains follows, all from one sample in a study of shared clonotypes between healthy human individuals. Sequenced by immunoSEQ multiplex PCR; TCRdb stores in-frame clones only, minus some. The sample has about 2 million clones; approximately 94% are singletons. The specimen was naive CD8+ T cells sorted from blood. Every receptor here comes from a man aged 18 to 35 in good health. The CDR3 runs from the conserved cysteine through the conserved F or W. Each record gives: clone size, D gene, J gene, V gene, CDR3 protein, CDR3 DNA. The D gene is left open where the match is weak. The size of a clone is reported for some rows only, either as once, few or many, or as a class for expanded clones.

- | - | TRBJ2-1 | TRBV30 | CAWSVEEQFF | TGTGCCTGGAGTGTCGAGGAGCAGTTCTTC
- | TRBD1 | TRBJ2-5 | TRBV4-3 | CASSQDWDRGETQYF | TGCGCCAGCAGCCAAGATTGGGACAGGGGTGAGACCCAGTACTTC
- | - | TRBJ1-2 | TRBV9 | CASSVGTLGDGYTF | TGTGCCAGCAGCGTAGGGACCCTCGGGGATGGCTACACCTTC
- | - | TRBJ2-1 | TRBV18 | CASSPLGSFGPTDNEQFF | TGTGCCAGCTCACCACTTGGGTCTTTCGGGCCAACAGACAATGAGCAGTTCTTC
- | - | TRBJ1-5 | TRBV2 | CASTQIGVGNQPQHF | TGTGCCAGCACCCAGATCGGGGTGGGCAATCAGCCCCAGCATTTT
- | - | TRBJ2-7 | TRBV6-1 | CASSQDKSYEQYF | TGTGCCAGCAGCCAGGACAAGAGCTACGAGCAGTACTTC
- | - | TRBJ1-1 | TRBV6-5 | CASSYGGVGEAFF | TGTGCCAGCAGTTACGGGGGCGTAGGGGAAGCTTTCTTT
- | TRBD2 | TRBJ2-7 | TRBV4-3 | CASSQDGLAEREEQYF | TGCGCCAGCAGCCAAGATGGTCTAGCGGAGAGGGAGGAGCAGTACTTC
- | TRBD1 | TRBJ1-2 | TRBV4-3 | CASSQDYGPGQTYTF | TGCGCCAGCAGCCAAGATTATGGACCGGGACAGACCTACACCTTC
- | TRBD1 | TRBJ1-6 | TRBV30 | CAWKGQGISPLHF | TGTGCCTGGAAGGGACAGGGGATCTCACCCCTCCACTTT
- | TRBD2 | TRBJ2-3 | TRBV10-2 | CASSAADLAGGHSTDTQYF | TGCGCCAGCAGCGCCGCTGATCTAGCGGGAGGACACAGCACAGATACGCAGTATTTT
- | - | TRBJ2-2 | TRBV7-6 | CASSIGQRNTGELFF | TGTGCCAGCAGCATTGGTCAGCGGAACACCGGGGAGCTGTTTTTT
- | - | TRBJ2-2 | TRBV6-1 | CASTTDLNTGELFF | TGTGCCAGCACCACAGATTTGAACACCGGGGAGCTGTTTTTT
- | - | TRBJ2-7 | TRBV19 | CASRRDSSYEQYF | TGTGCCAGTAGGCGGGACAGCTCCTACGAGCAGTACTTC
- | - | TRBJ2-7 | TRBV27 | CASSLAGTVRYEQYF | TGTGCCAGCAGTTTAGCCGGGACGGTGAGGTACGAGCAGTACTTC
- | - | TRBJ1-1 | TRBV27 | CASRLKLTTEAFF | TGTGCCAGCCGTCTTAAACTGACCACTGAAGCTTTCTTT
- | TRBD2 | TRBJ2-5 | TRBV6-5 | CASSIAGGGQETQYF | TGTGCCAGCAGTATAGCGGGGGGAGGTCAAGAGACCCAGTACTTC
- | - | TRBJ2-7 | TRBV27 | CASSLSLGGEQYF | TGTGCCAGCAGTTTATCACTCGGAGGCGAGCAGTACTTC
- | TRBD1 | TRBJ2-7 | TRBV6-5 | CASSFKQGFGHEQYF | TGTGCCAGCAGTTTTAAACAGGGGTTTGGGCACGAGCAGTACTTC
- | TRBD1 | TRBJ1-1 | TRBV5-3 | CASRGLPQGGDTEAFF | TGTGCCAGCCGGGGCCTTCCCCAGGGGGGGGACACTGAAGCTTTCTTT
- | - | TRBJ2-7 | TRBV5-6 | CASSLWVQGPYEQYF | TGTGCCAGCAGCTTGTGGGTCCAGGGGCCCTACGAGCAGTACTTC
- | - | TRBJ2-1 | TRBV25-1 | CASSEYYPTRSSYNEQFF | TGTGCCAGCAGTGAATATTACCCCACAAGGAGCTCCTACAATGAGCAGTTCTTC
- | - | TRBJ1-1 | TRBV7-9 | CASSPSGRGLNTEAFF | TGTGCCAGCAGCCCATCGGGGAGAGGGTTGAACACTGAAGCTTTCTTT
- | TRBD1 | TRBJ2-3 | TRBV5-1 | CASSPQGQGIMDTQYF | TGCGCCAGCAGCCCCCAGGGACAGGGGATAATGGATACGCAGTATTTT
- | - | TRBJ2-3 | TRBV27 | CASSLVYLGDTQYF | TGTGCCAGCAGTTTAGTTTATTTAGGAGATACGCAGTATTTT
- | - | TRBJ2-7 | TRBV6-1 | CASSEVVPAFPDLGSYEQYF | TGTGCCAGCAGTGAAGTCGTTCCGGCTTTTCCGGATCTGGGCTCCTACGAGCAGTACTTC
- | TRBD2 | TRBJ2-3 | TRBV13 | CASSSPDRLAGGHRTDTQYF | TGTGCCAGCAGCTCCCCGGATAGACTAGCGGGGGGGCATCGCACAGATACGCAGTATTTT
- | - | TRBJ2-3 | TRBV2 | CASFTGTVDTQYF | TGTGCCAGTTTCACGGGGACGGTAGATACGCAGTATTTT
- | - | TRBJ2-7 | TRBV5-4 | CASSSSDSHIRYEQYF | TGTGCCAGCAGCTCCTCGGACTCTCATATCCGGTACGAGCAGTACTTC
- | - | TRBJ2-5 | TRBV28 | CASSYWDNQETQYF | TGTGCCAGCAGTTATTGGGATAACCAAGAGACCCAGTACTTC
- | TRBD1 | TRBJ1-6 | TRBV5-4 | CASSRGQASTGSPLHF | TGTGCCAGCAGCCGCGGACAGGCGTCCACAGGTTCACCCCTCCACTTT
- | - | TRBJ2-7 | TRBV5-6 | CASSFSVSSYEQYF | TGTGCCAGCAGCTTTAGCGTTAGCTCCTACGAGCAGTACTTC
- | - | TRBJ1-3 | TRBV30 | CAWYGETVSGNTIYF | TGTGCCTGGTACGGGGAGACAGTCTCTGGAAACACCATATATTTT
- | TRBD1 | TRBJ2-2 | TRBV9 | CASSFAAGGYTGELFF | TGTGCCAGCAGCTTTGCGGCAGGGGGATACACCGGGGAGCTGTTTTTT
- | - | TRBJ2-3 | TRBV9 | CASSGGLVVPDTQYF | TGTGCCAGCAGCGGGGGACTGGTCGTTCCAGATACGCAGTATTTT
- | - | TRBJ2-1 | TRBV4-3 | CASSQDTETGLGNEQFF | TGCGCCAGCAGCCAAGATACGGAGACTGGTCTTGGCAATGAGCAGTTCTTC
- | - | TRBJ2-7 | TRBV2 | CASSDPSNYEQYF | TGTGCCAGCAGTGATCCATCGAACTACGAGCAGTACTTC
- | - | TRBJ1-2 | TRBV7-9 | CASSPDLDGYTF | TGTGCCAGCAGCCCCGATCTTGACGGCTACACCTTC
- | TRBD1 | TRBJ2-7 | TRBV5-6 | CASSLDRGDYEQYF | TGTGCCAGCAGCCTCGACAGGGGTGACTACGAGCAGTACTTC
- | TRBD1 | TRBJ2-2 | TRBV4-3 | CASSRGGQVNTGELFF | TGCGCCAGCAGCCGAGGCGGACAGGTTAACACCGGGGAGCTGTTTTTT
once | TRBD2 | TRBJ2-7 | TRBV5-1 | CASSPGVAGVEQYF | TGCGCCAGCAGCCCCGGGGTAGCGGGAGTCGAGCAGTACTTC
once | TRBD2 | TRBJ2-7 | TRBV29-1 | CSVGLGRGNYEQYF | TGCAGCGTTGGACTGGGGAGGGGAAACTACGAGCAGTACTTC
- | - | TRBJ2-7 | TRBV6-6 | CASSYSSSYEQYF | TGTGCCAGCAGTTACTCGAGCTCCTACGAGCAGTACTTC
- | - | TRBJ1-1 | TRBV28 | CASSDQIGTEAFF | TGTGCCAGCAGCGACCAAATAGGTACTGAAGCTTTCTTT
- | - | TRBJ2-7 | TRBV6-5 | CASFPPGGLYEQYF | TGTGCCAGCTTCCCCCCGGGTGGACTCTACGAGCAGTACTTC
- | TRBD1 | TRBJ2-5 | TRBV9 | CASSVGGQGLRETQYF | TGTGCCAGCAGCGTAGGGGGACAGGGTCTTCGAGAGACCCAGTACTTC
- | - | TRBJ1-1 | TRBV6-1 | CASSDGLNTEAFF | TGTGCCAGCAGTGACGGATTGAACACTGAAGCTTTCTTT
- | TRBD1 | TRBJ1-5 | TRBV30 | CAWSEGTASNQPQHF | TGTGCCTGGAGTGAAGGGACAGCCAGCAATCAGCCCCAGCATTTT
- | - | TRBJ2-2 | TRBV7-9 | CASRTSNTGELFF | TGTGCCAGCAGGACATCGAACACCGGGGAGCTGTTTTTT
- | TRBD1 | TRBJ2-3 | TRBV10-2 | CASRSIPGQPRTGDTDTQYF | TGCGCCAGCAGATCCATCCCCGGACAACCCCGGACAGGAGACACAGATACGCAGTATTTT
- | TRBD2 | TRBJ2-1 | TRBV4-3 | CASSQDLPDLTSLAGGPNEQFF | TGCGCCAGCAGCCAAGATCTGCCAGACTTGACTAGTTTGGCGGGAGGGCCGAATGAGCAGTTCTTC
- | - | TRBJ2-1 | TRBV7-9 | CASSHPGSSYNEQFF | TGTGCCAGCAGCCACCCGGGGAGCTCCTACAATGAGCAGTTCTTC
- | TRBD2 | TRBJ2-7 | TRBV25-1 | CASSELYGGTSANYEQYF | TGTGCCAGCAGTGAATTATATGGCGGGACTAGCGCGAACTACGAGCAGTACTTC
- | TRBD1 | TRBJ1-1 | TRBV7-3 | CASSLKAGTGTLNTEAFF | TGTGCCAGCAGCTTAAAGGCCGGGACAGGGACTCTAAACACTGAAGCTTTCTTT
- | - | TRBJ2-7 | TRBV5-1 | CASSLADGRVSYEQYF | TGCGCCAGCAGCCTGGCCGACGGTCGCGTCTCCTACGAGCAGTACTTC